This record covers a single TCR beta chain. This clonotype has at least ten counts. The antigen this receptor binds is unknown. No clone much larger than this one lies a single base away; base qualities are absent. The record originates from a study of blood T cells in healthy people across ages (dated by TCRdb to the mid-2010s). General notes on the study: In model experiments, template switching captured roughly one uniquely barcoded TCR beta cDNA molecule for every two T cells. The study measured age-related changes in TCR beta repertoire diversity using deep sequencing normalized with unique cDNA molecular identifiers. The donors were divided into four age groups: young (average approximately 15 years), middle-aged (roughly 42), aged (62) and long-lived (82). To avoid experimental bias, donors of different ages were randomly spread across the sequencing lanes. Two additional independent replicas of 1 million unique cDNA reads from the same blood draw were analyzed for two donors (one aged 18 to 29 and one aged 80 or older).

The donors were some 36 Caucasian individuals from Russia, aged roughly 6 to 100 years, who were systemically healthy. Approximately 11 milliliters of peripheral blood were drawn from each donor into EDTA-treated Vacutainer tubes. Ficoll-Paque density-gradient centrifugation was used to isolate PBMCs, with at least 6.5 million per sample. Total RNA, at least 5.5 micrograms per sample, was extracted from PBMCs with Trizol reagent. The percentages of naive CD45RAhigh/CD27high T cells were determined by flow cytometry on a PBMC aliquot from every donor. The study at large found these results: A strong correlation was found between observed TCR beta diversity and the percentage of naive T cells measured by flow cytometry. The long-lived group showed more naive CD4+ T cells, fewer expanded clones and increased TCR diversity than the aged group, suggesting age selection. Observed TCR beta diversity per million T cells fell roughly linearly with age, and a significant reduction was already apparent by age around 40. Total diversity estimates from one million sequenced T cells were considered lower bounds and underestimates. Because the CMV infection status of the donors was unknown, age-related changes in expanded clonotypes may potentially have been confounded. Since profiling was done on bulk unsorted PBMCs, naive and antigen-experienced compartments could not be conclusively compared.

Library preparation was by 5' RACE. The sequencing machine was an Illumina HiSeq 2500. A second PCR of about 6 to 12 cycles was run with a J-beta primer mix and a sample-barcoded 5' primer. A template-switch 5' adaptor carrying 12 random nucleotides introduced a unique molecular identifier onto each TCR beta cDNA molecule. Each sample yielded at least 3 million CDR3-containing paired-end reads. The Mint cDNA synthesis kit, primed by a TRBC-specific oligonucleotide, was used to synthesize first-strand cDNA from all RNA. All cDNA was treated with uracil-DNA glycosylase and then went through a first 18-cycle PCR with the universal primers M1SS and BC2_uni_R. On the authors' methods: For normalization, 1 million high-quality reads, each with a distinct molecular identifier, were randomly selected from each sample. Instead of being binned into consensus sequences, reads with shared molecular identifiers were discarded. MiTCR, run with a Q25 quality threshold and the strictest error-elimination algorithm, handled CDR3 identification, clonotype clustering and error correction. A nonparametric unseen species model with Euler transformation was used to estimate a lower bound on total TCR beta diversity. The public sequencing data were trimmed at Q25 with fastp and processed into clonotypes with MiXCR by TCRdb, which kept only in-frame beta chains. Identical CDR3 protein sequences are pooled into one entry, listed with their most common genes and DNA. TCRdb, not the authors, supplied the V and J calls. In this sample the table shows hundreds of thousands of distinct CDR3 sequences, 25% to 30% of which occur a single time. The top ten clones comprise 17% of the sample.

This sequence originates from an elderly woman in good health. Sequencing was carried out using blood.

The nucleotides are TGTGCCAGCAGCCAAGTTGAGGCCCTTGGCTACACCTTC. This translates into CASSQVEALGYTF. The V gene is TRBV3-1 and the J gene is TRBJ1-2, with the D gene not clear enough to name. The CDR3 contains 13 residues, cysteine and phenylalanine counted. The retained sequence is limited to the CDR3, 39 bases, with the frame set at the first base. V loses 1 base, J loses 7 bases, and the germline ends lie 10 bases apart. Sequences LGHDT (CDR1) and YNNKEL (CDR2) are obtained from the germline V gene (reference sequence).